This T cell receptor beta chain was recorded in a study of CD8+ T cells in alopecia areata. Treatment noted: oral pan-JAK inhibitor, 5-10 mg twice daily. Study results and limitations: Greater clonality was observed in lesional scalp samples, especially alopecia totalis/universalis, versus normal scalp. Treatment with tofacitinib significantly lowered scalp clonality and reduced expanded CD8+ clones among the top 100.

RNA extraction was followed by reverse transcription into cDNA, which acted as the sequencing template. Generated by immunoSEQ multiplex PCR, the TCRdb table keeps only in-frame clones and is missing some. Seen here are around 200,000 clones, less than 65% observed once, and the top ten hold around 3.9%. As for this clone: Its antigen is unidentified.

This CDR3 has 17 amino acids. The V gene's germline CDR1 is MGHDK and CDR2 SYGVNS. Trimming took 5 bases from V and 1 from J; bases not matched to a gene: 11. This specimen was CD4+ T cells sorted from blood, taken at week 4, from a patient treated with tofacitinib. The V and J genes are TRBV25-1 and TRBJ2-5, with TRBD1 identical over 9 bases. This sequence was found in a human donor with alopecia areata. CDR3 loop: CASSTRRGQGLQETQYF. The CDR3 DNA reads as TGTGCCAGCAGTACCCGCCGAGGACAGGGGCTCCAAGAGACCCAGTACTTC.